This T cell receptor (beta chain) was identified in a study of control samples from healthy donors and cancer patients. The table came from immunoSEQ multiplex PCR; TCRdb's copy has only in-frame clones and leaves some out. The sample comprises around 170,000 clones, about 91% of which are singletons, and roughly 5.3% rests with the top ten. V lost 0 bases and J lost 0, with 11 bases in between. The CDR3 is made up of 17 amino acids. Per the germline V gene, CDR1 is LGHDT and CDR2 is YNNKEL (reference sequence). Material: blood. The chain links TRBV3-1 (or the pseudogene TRBV3-2) to TRBJ2-2; D unresolved. The sequence was obtained from a woman between 25 and 40 years old in good health. The CDR3 loop reads CASSQDRRDANTGELFF. The CDR3 region has the DNA TGTGCCAGCAGCCAAGATAGGCGAGACGCGAACACCGGGGAGCTGTTTTTT.